This T cell receptor beta chain originates from a study of T cell responses to AZD1222 COVID-19 vaccine. Points from the study as a whole: At study baseline, merely roughly 6 AZD1222 recipients were seropositive. There were repertoire samples only from the period after the peak T cell response.

For this clone: Its cognate antigen is unknown.

Using immunoSEQ multiplex PCR, the repertoire was profiled, and TCRdb retains in-frame clones only, with some absent. The sample carries under 25,000 clones, around 82% recorded once. The starting material was peripheral blood, obtained 28 days after the second AZD1222 dose. The sequence derives from an adult who received the AZD1222 COVID-19 vaccine.

This CDR3 is CASSATGDYEQYF. CDR3 bases: TGTGCCAGTAGTGCTACAGGGGACTACGAGCAGTACTTC. The gene calls are TRBV19 and TRBJ2-7; 7 bases align to TRBD1. V trimming: 5 bases; J trimming: 3 bases; junction bases outside the gene matches: 4. There are 13 residues in the CDR3. Per germline, CDR1 LNHDA and CDR2 SQIVND (reference sequence).